This T cell receptor beta chain was identified in a study of post-analysis software for immune sequencing data. Carried by the TCR beta cDNA libraries were unique molecular identifiers. TCRdb reprocessed the PCR reads with MiXCR, giving one entry per CDR3 protein. The data contain about 540,000 distinct CDR3 sequences, around 36% of them singletons. This clonotype showed up just a few times. Antigen unknown. V was shortened by 3 bases and J by 6 bases, with 11 bases between the two germline ends. The CDR3 has 13 residues. CDR1 DFQATT and CDR2 SNEGSKA come from the germline V gene (reference sequence). Findings of the study overall: Patients used five TRBV segments, including TRBV5-6, TRBV5-1 and TRBV20-1, more often than controls.

The origin of this receptor is a girl aged 2 to 17 with multiple sclerosis. V gene TRBV20-1 combines with J gene TRBJ1-4; the D gene is possibly TRBD1 (5 bases). Sequencing input: blood. The CDR3 region has the DNA TGCAGTGCTAGCCGGGGGAGGGATGAAAAACTGTTTTTT. Protein product: CSASRGRDEKLFF.